This T cell receptor beta chain was sequenced for a study of blood T cell repertoires in COVID-19. Study information: The analysed material was cDNA or gDNA that came from T cells, B-cell-depleted T cells, or PBMCs.

This table comes from immunoSEQ multiplex PCR, and its TCRdb copy is limited to in-frame clones, with some not included. The sample consists of some 130,000 clones, about 85% of them appearing once. The V segment lost 7 bases and the J segment 1 base; nucleotides outside the gene matches: 16. The CDR3 is 18 residues long. Germline assignment: CDR1 SNHLY and CDR2 FYNNEI. This clone has only a few counts. What was sequenced was peripheral blood. The V gene is TRBV2, the J gene TRBJ1-1; 9 bases are shared with TRBD1. The origin of this receptor is a man between 65 and 80 years old with acute or convalescent COVID-19. CDR3 DNA: TGTGCCAGCATTTCCATGCTCGGGACAGGGATGGAGAACACTGAAGCTTTCTTT. It yields the protein CASISMLGTGMENTEAFF.